The source of this TCR beta chain is a study of shared clonotypes between healthy human individuals. TCRdb's copy holds only in-frame clones and misses some; the assay was immunoSEQ multiplex PCR. This table has about 460,000 clones, about 74% appearing once. Losses at the gene ends were 4 bases for V and 2 bases for J; bases not matched to a gene: 7. The germline CDR1 and CDR2 sequences are MNHEY and SMNVEV (reference sequence). This CDR3 region has 15 residues. Comment on this clone: Its cognate antigen is unknown.

Each donor was a Caucasian adult residing in Nashville, Tennessee. Overall study results and limits: Sequencing depth was predicted to influence how clonotypes are shared among donors.

V and J are TRBV27 and TRBJ2-7; 8 bases map to TRBD1. The TCR sequence derives from a woman aged 40-49 years in good health. Some clones in this sample may be carry-over from other donors' samples. The source material was PBMCs. The CDR3: CASSSNPTGAYEQYF. DNA of the CDR3: TGTGCCAGCAGTTCAAACCCGACAGGGGCCTACGAGCAGTACTTC.